The rows below give T cell receptor beta chains drawn from one sample of a study of blood T cell repertoires in COVID-19. The assay was immunoSEQ multiplex PCR, and TCRdb's table has in-frame clones only and misses some. This repertoire shows under 150,000 clones, roughly 82% found once; its top ten account for under 9.5%. Input material: peripheral blood. All receptors come from a woman aged 40 to 55 with acute or convalescent COVID-19. Each CDR3 is given with its conserved first and last residue. Fields, in order: clone size, V gene, J gene, D gene, CDR3 DNA, CDR3 protein. D genes are given only for firm matches. Only some rows state a clone size, as once, few, many or a class for expanded clones.

clone size: NA
V gene: TRBV2
J gene: TRBJ1-6
D gene: TRBD1
CDR3 DNA: TGTGCCAGCAGGGCAGGGGGCTCGAATCTTAATTCACCCCTCCACTTT
CDR3 protein: CASRAGGSNLNSPLHF

clone size: NA
V gene: TRBV2
J gene: TRBJ2-2
D gene: NA
CDR3 DNA: TGTGCCAGCAGCGAAGAGGGAGGAACCAACACCGGGGAGCTGTTTTTT
CDR3 protein: CASSEEGGTNTGELFF

clone size: once
V gene: TRBV29-1
J gene: TRBJ2-3
D gene: TRBD2
CDR3 DNA: TGCAGCGTTGCGGAGCTAGCGGGGCGAACAGATACGCAGTATTTT
CDR3 protein: CSVAELAGRTDTQYF

clone size: NA
V gene: TRBV4-3
J gene: TRBJ2-1
D gene: NA
CDR3 DNA: TGCGCCAGCAGCCAAGGTCTCGGGGAAGGCAATGAGCAGTTCTTC
CDR3 protein: CASSQGLGEGNEQFF

clone size: NA
V gene: TRBV5-4
J gene: TRBJ1-5
D gene: NA
CDR3 DNA: TGTGCCAGCAGCTTGGATGGAGCGGGCAACAATCAGCCCCAGCATTTT
CDR3 protein: CASSLDGAGNNQPQHF

clone size: NA
V gene: TRBV6-5
J gene: TRBJ2-1
D gene: NA
CDR3 DNA: TGTGCCAGCAGCTCGGTCTTAAGCTCCTACAATGAGCAGTTCTTC
CDR3 protein: CASSSVLSSYNEQFF

clone size: few
V gene: TRBV11-3
J gene: TRBJ2-1
D gene: TRBD2
CDR3 DNA: TGTGCCAGCAGCTCGGTTTCTGTCAGCGGGGGGGGAAACAATGAGCAGTTCTTC
CDR3 protein: CASSSVSVSGGGNNEQFF

clone size: NA
V gene: TRBV7-9
J gene: TRBJ1-1
D gene: TRBD1
CDR3 DNA: TGTGCCAGCAGCTTAGCGAGACCGACAGGGGGTAACACTGAAGCTTTCTTT
CDR3 protein: CASSLARPTGGNTEAFF

clone size: once
V gene: TRBV3-1/TRBV3-2
J gene: TRBJ2-1
D gene: NA
CDR3 DNA: TGTGCCAGCAGCCAAGATGCCGCGTTAGAGAGCTCCTACAATGAGCAGTTCTTC
CDR3 protein: CASSQDAALESSYNEQFF

clone size: NA
V gene: TRBV7-6
J gene: TRBJ1-2
D gene: NA
CDR3 DNA: TGTGCCAGCAGCTTAGTAGGCGGGAAGAATGGCTACACCTTC
CDR3 protein: CASSLVGGKNGYTF

clone size: NA
V gene: TRBV6-5
J gene: TRBJ1-1
D gene: TRBD1
CDR3 DNA: TGTGCCAGCACGACAGGGGGCGGGCGGGCTTTCTTT
CDR3 protein: CASTTGGGRAFF

clone size: NA
V gene: TRBV12-3/TRBV12-4
J gene: TRBJ2-1
D gene: NA
CDR3 DNA: TGTGCCAGCAGTTTAGCCTTCTACAATGAGCAGTTCTTC
CDR3 protein: CASSLAFYNEQFF

clone size: NA
V gene: TRBV3-1/TRBV3-2
J gene: TRBJ1-6
D gene: NA
CDR3 DNA: TGTGCCAGCAGCCAAGACGGGAGGGTCCAGAGACCCCTCCACTTT
CDR3 protein: CASSQDGRVQRPLHF

clone size: once
V gene: TRBV6-5
J gene: TRBJ1-2
D gene: NA
CDR3 DNA: TGTGCCAGCAGTTCAGACAGGCTAAACTATGGCTACACCTTC
CDR3 protein: CASSSDRLNYGYTF

clone size: NA
V gene: TRBV3-1/TRBV3-2
J gene: TRBJ1-2
D gene: TRBD1
CDR3 DNA: TGTGCCAGCAGCCAATCGGGGGCCGGGACAGACTATGGCTACACCTTC
CDR3 protein: CASSQSGAGTDYGYTF

clone size: NA
V gene: TRBV3-1/TRBV3-2
J gene: TRBJ2-7
D gene: NA
CDR3 DNA: TGTGCCAGCAGCCAAGAGATGGGCCTCGAGCAGTACTTC
CDR3 protein: CASSQEMGLEQYF

clone size: NA
V gene: TRBV7-3
J gene: TRBJ1-5
D gene: TRBD1
CDR3 DNA: TGTGCCAGCAGCTTAAACAGGGGGCAGCCCCAGCATTTT
CDR3 protein: CASSLNRGQPQHF

clone size: NA
V gene: TRBV28
J gene: TRBJ1-5
D gene: NA
CDR3 DNA: TGTGCCAGCAGTACCAGGGTAAGCAATCAGCCCCAGCATTTT
CDR3 protein: CASSTRVSNQPQHF

clone size: NA
V gene: TRBV19
J gene: TRBJ1-2
D gene: TRBD1
CDR3 DNA: TGTGCCAGTCCGGGGACAGGGGAAAAAAGAGACTATGGCTACACCTTC
CDR3 protein: CASPGTGEKRDYGYTF

clone size: NA
V gene: TRBV4-2
J gene: TRBJ1-2
D gene: TRBD1
CDR3 DNA: TGTGCCAGCAGCCCCTCGGGGCAGGGGGCATATGGCTACACCTTC
CDR3 protein: CASSPSGQGAYGYTF

clone size: NA
V gene: TRBV15
J gene: TRBJ2-1
D gene: TRBD2
CDR3 DNA: TGTGCCACCAGCAGAGAGCGGGGGGAATCCTACAATGAGCAGTTCTTC
CDR3 protein: CATSRERGESYNEQFF

clone size: NA
V gene: TRBV6-2/TRBV6-3
J gene: TRBJ2-5
D gene: NA
CDR3 DNA: TGTGCCAGCAGTTACACAGGGCCAGAGACCCAGTACTTC
CDR3 protein: CASSYTGPETQYF

clone size: NA
V gene: TRBV6-6
J gene: TRBJ1-3
D gene: NA
CDR3 DNA: TGTGCCACTACAGGGTCTGGAAACACCATATATTTT
CDR3 protein: CATTGSGNTIYF

clone size: NA
V gene: TRBV11-2
J gene: TRBJ2-5
D gene: NA
CDR3 DNA: TGTGCCAGCAGCTTAGATTTATCAGCGGGTAAAGAGACCCAGTACTTC
CDR3 protein: CASSLDLSAGKETQYF

clone size: NA
V gene: TRBV5-1
J gene: TRBJ2-1
D gene: NA
CDR3 DNA: TGCGCCAGCAGCGGAGGGTGGGGGAGCTCCTACAATGAGCAGTTCTTC
CDR3 protein: CASSGGWGSSYNEQFF

clone size: NA
V gene: TRBV20-1
J gene: TRBJ2-5
D gene: TRBD2
CDR3 DNA: TGCAGTGCGAGTCTCAGGGCCCCGACGGGGGGGACCCAGTACTTC
CDR3 protein: CSASLRAPTGGTQYF

clone size: NA
V gene: TRBV3-1/TRBV3-2
J gene: TRBJ1-2
D gene: NA
CDR3 DNA: TGTGCCAGCAGCCATCGCTATGGCTACACCTTC
CDR3 protein: CASSHRYGYTF

clone size: NA
V gene: TRBV5-1
J gene: TRBJ2-7
D gene: NA
CDR3 DNA: TGCGCCAGCAGCTTGGAACAGGGCCGATACGAGCAGTACTTC
CDR3 protein: CASSLEQGRYEQYF

clone size: NA
V gene: TRBV7-2
J gene: TRBJ1-2
D gene: NA
CDR3 DNA: TGTGCCAGCAGCTCTCGGGTCTCTTCAAACTATGGCTACACCTTC
CDR3 protein: CASSSRVSSNYGYTF

clone size: NA
V gene: TRBV6-6
J gene: TRBJ2-1
D gene: TRBD1
CDR3 DNA: TGTGCCAGCAGTTTCCGGGACAGGGGCTACAATGAGCAGTTCTTC
CDR3 protein: CASSFRDRGYNEQFF

clone size: NA
V gene: TRBV7-2
J gene: TRBJ1-4
D gene: NA
CDR3 DNA: TGTGCCAGCAGCTTAGCCTCTGGGGAAGGGAGTGAAAAACTGTTTTTT
CDR3 protein: CASSLASGEGSEKLFF

clone size: NA
V gene: TRBV6-5
J gene: TRBJ2-3
D gene: TRBD1
CDR3 DNA: TGTGCCACCAGACCGGGACAGGCCTATGGAGATACGCAGTATTTT
CDR3 protein: CATRPGQAYGDTQYF

clone size: NA
V gene: TRBV5-1
J gene: TRBJ1-1
D gene: NA
CDR3 DNA: TGCGCCAGCAGCTCATACGGGGGAAGGGAGAACACTGAAGCTTTCTTT
CDR3 protein: CASSSYGGRENTEAFF

clone size: NA
V gene: TRBV30
J gene: TRBJ1-2
D gene: NA
CDR3 DNA: TGTGCCTGGAGTGTGTTGGTAGGACAGCCATCCTTC
CDR3 protein: CAWSVLVGQPSF

clone size: NA
V gene: TRBV6-2/TRBV6-3
J gene: TRBJ1-1
D gene: NA
CDR3 DNA: TGTGCCAGCAGTTACCGGGGTAGCACTGAAGCTTTCTTT
CDR3 protein: CASSYRGSTEAFF

clone size: NA
V gene: TRBV7-2
J gene: TRBJ1-4
D gene: NA
CDR3 DNA: TGTGCCAGCAGCCTTCAGACGGGTTCTAATGAAAAACTGTTTTTT
CDR3 protein: CASSLQTGSNEKLFF

clone size: NA
V gene: TRBV9
J gene: TRBJ2-2
D gene: NA
CDR3 DNA: TGTGCCAGCAGCGTAGCGCAGGGAAACACCGGGGAGCTGTTTTTT
CDR3 protein: CASSVAQGNTGELFF

clone size: NA
V gene: TRBV18
J gene: TRBJ2-3
D gene: TRBD2
CDR3 DNA: TGTGCCAGCTCCCACGGACTAGCGGGGGAGCCAGATACGCAGTATTTT
CDR3 protein: CASSHGLAGEPDTQYF

clone size: NA
V gene: TRBV2
J gene: TRBJ2-7
D gene: NA
CDR3 DNA: TGTGCCAGCAAAGACAGAGCCTACGAGCAGTACTTC
CDR3 protein: CASKDRAYEQYF

clone size: NA
V gene: TRBV11-3
J gene: TRBJ2-2
D gene: NA
CDR3 DNA: TGTGCCAGCAGCTTATCGGGGGAGAACACCGGGGAGCTGTTTTTT
CDR3 protein: CASSLSGENTGELFF

clone size: NA
V gene: TRBV14
J gene: TRBJ2-7
D gene: TRBD2
CDR3 DNA: TGTGCCAGCAGCCAAGCGCGGGGGGCCACCTACGAGCAGTACTTC
CDR3 protein: CASSQARGATYEQYF

clone size: NA
V gene: TRBV2
J gene: TRBJ1-5
D gene: NA
CDR3 DNA: TGTGCCAGCAGGAGGGACCTGCGGGGTCAGCCCCAGCATTTT
CDR3 protein: CASRRDLRGQPQHF

clone size: NA
V gene: TRBV6-2/TRBV6-3
J gene: TRBJ1-5
D gene: TRBD1
CDR3 DNA: TGTGCCAGCAGTCCAAGTGGGACAGGGCATAGCAATCAGCCCCAGCATTTT
CDR3 protein: CASSPSGTGHSNQPQHF

clone size: few
V gene: TRBV6-2/TRBV6-3
J gene: TRBJ1-2
D gene: NA
CDR3 DNA: TGTGCCAGCAGCTTGTGGTTGGGGGGGACTTCATTAGACTTGGACTATGGCTACACCTTC
CDR3 protein: CASSLWLGGTSLDLDYGYTF